This T cell receptor (beta chain) was retrieved from a study of blood T cells in healthy people across ages. The trim removed 7 bases at V and 4 bases at J, leaving 8 bases unmatched. Germline V gene data show CDR1 as MDHEN and CDR2 as SYDVKM. The CDR3 totals 15 residues. Then a second PCR, running roughly 7 to 11 cycles, was carried out with a sample-barcoded 5' primer and a J-beta primer mix. Each CDR3 protein is one row after TCRdb ran MiXCR on the 5' RACE reads. The table has 850,000 to 1,300,000 distinct CDR3 sequences, more than 35% seen once. The chain uses TRBV28 and TRBJ2-5; 11 bases line up with TRBD2. The origin of this receptor is a woman aged 55 to 70 in good health. Sequencing used blood. CDR3 sequence: CASMRLAGGGETQYF. CDR3 coding DNA: TGTGCCAGCATGCGCCTAGCGGGAGGTGGAGAGACCCAGTACTTC. The full variable domain, in which reference TRBV28 and TRBJ2-5 provide the parts outside the CDR3, is DVKVTQSSRYLVKRTGEKVFLECVQDMDHENMFWYRQDPGLGLRLIYFSYDVKMKEKGDIPEGYSVSREKKERFSLILESASTNQTSMYLCASMRLAGGGETQYFGPGTRLLVL.